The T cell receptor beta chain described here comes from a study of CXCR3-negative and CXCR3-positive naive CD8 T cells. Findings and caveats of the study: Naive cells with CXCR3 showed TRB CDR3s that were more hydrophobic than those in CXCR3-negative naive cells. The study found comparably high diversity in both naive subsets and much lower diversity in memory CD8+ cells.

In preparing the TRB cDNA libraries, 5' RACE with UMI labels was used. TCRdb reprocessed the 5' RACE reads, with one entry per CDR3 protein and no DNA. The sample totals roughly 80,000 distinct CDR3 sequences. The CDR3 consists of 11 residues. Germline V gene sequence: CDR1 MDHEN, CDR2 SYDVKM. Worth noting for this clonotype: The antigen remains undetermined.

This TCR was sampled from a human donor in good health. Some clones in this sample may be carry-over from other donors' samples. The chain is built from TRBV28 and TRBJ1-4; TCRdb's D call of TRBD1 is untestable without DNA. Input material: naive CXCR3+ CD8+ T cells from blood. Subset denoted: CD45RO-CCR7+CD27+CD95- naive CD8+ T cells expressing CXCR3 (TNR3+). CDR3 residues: CASSRGEKLFF. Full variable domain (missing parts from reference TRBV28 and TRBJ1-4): DVKVTQSSRYLVKRTGEKVFLECVQDMDHENMFWYRQDPGLGLRLIYFSYDVKMKEKGDIPEGYSVSREKKERFSLILESASTNQTSMYLCASSRGEKLFFGSGTQLSVL.